By sample fraction, the clone carrying this TCR beta chain is medium-sized. Its antigen is not known. The template was genomic DNA from peripheral blood, not RNA. Germline loops: CDR1 LNHDA, CDR2 SQIVND (reference sequence). The CDR3 consists of 14 residues. Trimming took off 3 bases at V and 1 base at J, with 9 bases between the two ends. This record comes from a study of T cell repertoires in aging, cancer and after chemotherapy. About the research overall: Donor ages fell into six groups from 30 or younger up to 70 or older.

TRB rearrangements spanning V, D and J were amplified using mixed TRB-A/B primers. MiXCR, run by TCRdb on the multiplex PCR reads, gives a single entry per CDR3 protein. This sample yields almost 5,000 distinct CDR3 sequences, of which 20% are seen a single time; about 10% belongs to the top ten. Study-wide points: Median generation probability rose over the chemotherapy interval in each cancer cohort, suggesting rebound thymic output. No conclusions about immunological memory after chemotherapy can be drawn from the repertoire data.

The sample taken for sequencing was blood. The chain carries TRBV19 and TRBJ2-5; D uncertain. This TCR came from a human donor in good health. The donor label of this sample is uncertain. As DNA, the CDR3 is TGTGCCAGTAGTATGCGGCAAATCCAAGAGACCCAGTACTTC. It translates to CASSMRQIQETQYF. Looking up the rest from reference TRBV19 and TRBJ2-5 gives the full variable domain: DGGITQSPKYLFRKEGQNVTLSCEQNLNHDAMYWYRQDPGQGLRLIYYSQIVNDFQKGDIAEGYSVSREKKESFPLTVTSAQKNPTAFYLCASSMRQIQETQYFGPGTRLLVL.